This T cell receptor beta chain derives from a study of cytomegalovirus exposure and HLA in healthy donors. As concerns this clone: What it recognizes is unknown.

The PCR ran on 60 Vbeta and 13 Jbeta primers. Repertoires were generated with immunoSEQ multiplex PCR, while TCRdb's copy carries only in-frame clones and drops some. This sample has 200,000 to 250,000 clones; 80% to 85% occur once, and the top ten carry over 0.65%. The study, taken as a whole, reports: Rarity marked most TCR sequences, yet some public TCRs occurred in many donors. Confirmation in vitro established that a few CMV-associated chains were specific for CMV antigens.

The CDR3 consists of 12 residues. V lost 6 bases and J 7 bases, leaving 13 bases between the germline ends. Germline lookup yields CDR1 SGHRS and CDR2 YFSETQ. The source is a boy between 2 and 10 years old in good health and CMV-seronegative. Sequencing was performed on PBMCs. This chain links TRBV5-1 with TRBJ1-2; D not resolved. The CDR3 protein is CASNGEVGGYTF. The CDR3 nucleotides read TGCGCCAGCAACGGGGAGGTCGGTGGCTACACCTTC. Together with reference TRBV5-1 and TRBJ1-2, the CDR3 gives the full variable domain: KAGVTQTPRYLIKTRGQQVTLSCSPISGHRSVSWYQQTPGQGLQFLFEYFSETQRNKGNFPGRFSGRQFSNSRSEMNVSTLELGDSALYLCASNGEVGGYTFGSGTRLTVV.